This T cell receptor beta chain was found in a study of blood T cell repertoires in COVID-19 (TCRdb year 2020). Notes on the research overall: The collaborator samples originated in the United States, Italy and Spain and spanned the acute and convalescent phases of COVID-19. The prospective study material was composed of cDNA or gDNA derived from T cells, B-cell-depleted T cells, or PBMCs. Subjects who had been exposed to COVID-19, were actively infected with it, or had recovered from it provided the deeply sampled blood TCRbeta repertoires that made up the dataset. The repertoires were released in a freely available public database intended as a resource for research on the immune response to SARS-CoV-2. The samples were drawn from the first 160 participants of the ongoing ImmuneRACE study and from about 1,200 subjects provided by 6 global collaborators. A de-identified subject ID, COVID-19 status, age in years and sex were almost always included in the sample metadata. HLA class I and class II types, where available, came from metadata supplied by the sample provider rather than from assay-based typing. General findings and caveats noted by the study authors: How much clinical and demographic metadata was included differed by source and by participant, and the metadata was provided uncurated.

TCRbeta CDR3 regions were amplified from genomic DNA by means of the immunoSEQ Assay, a bias-controlled multiplex PCR. Regarding the original processing steps: Nucleated cell counts per sample were estimated from amplification of reference gene primers within the assay. Sequence reads were collapsed and filtered to measure the absolute abundance of every unique TCRbeta CDR3 rearrangement. For each sample, productive Simpson clonality was calculated by taking the square root of Simpson's diversity index across productive rearrangements. TCRdb limited this immuneACCESS table to in-frame rearrangements with V and J called. A share of clones is missing; checked studies link under half to unresolved V genes, and the rest is unexplained. V, J and clone size reflect that table, while D and trimming were determined from the DNA. The sample table shows approximately 160,000 clones, and about three quarters are seen once. The biggest ten clones account for approximately 3% of the sample.

This clone has just a few counts. The antigen it recognizes is unknown. Base qualities are not at hand, and no much larger clone is one base apart. Measured from the cysteine to the phenylalanine, the CDR3 is 16 residues long. The entry retains the CDR3 DNA only, 48 bases that are in frame from base 1. Ends trimmed: V by 7 bases, J by 8 bases; bases unmatched to a gene: 13. CDR1 is given as MNHEY and CDR2 as SVGEGT, both from the germline V gene. Each collaborating institution followed its own protocols to collect whole blood in K2EDTA tubes. For TCRbeta analysis, collaborators shipped samples in one of three forms: frozen whole blood, isolated PBMCs, or DNA extracted from either of those sample types.

The sequence derives from a man in his sixties or seventies with acute or convalescent COVID-19. Material: peripheral blood. The chain links TRBV6-2 or TRBV6-3 with TRBJ2-3, and TRBD1 matches 12 of the central bases. The CDR3 sequence is CASTPPGTGGLGTQYF. Read as DNA, the sequence is TGTGCCAGCACCCCCCCCGGGACAGGGGGCTTGGGTACGCAGTATTTT.